This TCR beta chain is drawn from a study of vaccination and CD4 T cells after COVID-19. In the case of this clonotype: Its specificity is unknown.

Cultured CD4+ T cell DNA was sequenced using the Oncomine TCR Beta short-read assay. Each CDR3 protein gets one entry after TCRdb re-called the PCR reads with MiXCR. The sample includes 15,000 or so distinct CDR3 sequences, less than 45% seen only once; the top ten take roughly 23%. The V gene's germline CDR1 is SGHVS and CDR2 FNYEAQ. The CDR3 extends over 13 amino acids. Deletions cut 1 base from V and 3 bases from J, with 7 bases between. Specified treatment: roughly 10-day PBMC culture with coronavirus spike peptide pools or control peptides (ViraFEST assay). Medium was half-exchanged with fresh IL-2 medium on days 3 and 7.

This specimen was CD4+ T cells from blood, cultured in vitro, taken before SARS-CoV-2 vaccination. This chain joins TRBV7-6 and TRBJ2-7; D might be TRBD1 (5 bases). This receptor was obtained from a human donor who received a COVID-19 vaccine. CDR3 region: CASSLGQHYEQYF. CDR3 DNA sequence: TGTGCCAGCAGCTTAGGACAGCACTACGAGCAGTACTTC.